This T cell receptor (beta chain) is drawn from a study of cytomegalovirus exposure and HLA in healthy donors. There are 14 residues in the CDR3. Per the germline V gene, CDR1 is SGHNT and CDR2 is YYREEE (reference sequence). The PCR employed 60 Vbeta primers together with 13 Jbeta primers. Libraries were prepared by immunoSEQ multiplex PCR; TCRdb keeps only in-frame clonotypes and omits some of them. The table has 200,000 to 250,000 clones, approximately 90% seen once. This TCR was sampled from a woman aged 18-29 years in good health and CMV-seronegative. The chain carries TRBV5-4 and TRBJ2-5; 8 bases map to TRBD1. Matching the DNA end better, TRBJ2-7 makes the J call doubtful. The sample taken for sequencing was PBMCs. For the CDR3, the DNA is TGTGCCAGCAGCTTGAGGACAGGGTGGGACGAGCAGTACTTC. This sequence encodes CASSLRTGWDEQYF.